What follows are 28 T cell receptor beta chains derived from one specimen sequenced in a study of T cells after somatic rescue of genetic block. The protocol was immunoSEQ multiplex PCR, while the TCRdb copy is restricted to in-frame clones and leaves out a portion. The sample lists 70,000 to 95,000 clones, just under 90% occurring once. The sample taken for sequencing was peripheral blood mononuclear cells (PBMCs). These receptors all come from a woman in her late teens or twenties.

The gene calls are TRBV25-1 and TRBJ1-3; D is uncertain. The V and J ends lost 2 bases and 0 bases respectively, with 5 bases between them. The V gene's germline CDR1 is MGHDK and CDR2 SYGVNS. This CDR3 contains 14 residues. The CDR3 DNA is TGTGCCAGCAGTGAAGAGAGCTCTGGAAACACCATATATTTT. Its translation is CASSEESSGNTIYF.

As DNA, the CDR3 is TGTGCCAGCAGTTTATCGATACAGGTGCCATACAATGAGCAGTTCTTC. Translation gives CASSLSIQVPYNEQFF. The rearrangement joins TRBV27 to TRBJ2-1; possibly TRBD1 for D (5 bases). This CDR3 region has 16 residues. Germline V CDR1 and CDR2: MNHEY, SMNVEV (reference sequence). V lost 0 bases to trimming and J lost 4 bases, with 13 bases between them.

The J gene is TRBJ2-2, the V gene TRBV7-9; D possibly corresponds to TRBD1 (5 bases). CDR1 is SEHNR and CDR2 is FQNEAQ in the germline V gene (reference sequence). V lost 5 bases to trimming and J lost 5 bases, with 9 bases between them. This CDR3 contains 13 residues. The CDR3 spells CASSRRQTGELFF. In DNA form, the CDR3 reads TGTGCCAGCAGCCGACGACAGACCGGGGAGCTGTTTTTT.

The chain is built from TRBV27 and TRBJ1-2; 8 bases map to TRBD1. Germline CDR1 and CDR2: MNHEY and SMNVEV (reference sequence). The CDR3 extends over 15 amino acids. Trimming removed 4 bases from V and 4 bases from J; junction bases left unmatched: 8. The CDR3 nucleotides read TGTGCCAGCAGTTCCGACAGGGGCCCTTTCTATGGCTACACCTTC. Residues: CASSSDRGPFYGYTF.

The genes are TRBV27 and TRBJ2-6; 11 bases are shared with TRBD2. CDR1 is MNHEY, CDR2 SMNVEV, per germline (reference sequence). The CDR3 extends over 17 amino acids. V lost 9 bases to trimming and J lost 0 bases; unmatched junction nucleotides: 7. In DNA form, the CDR3 reads TGTGCCAGTGCCCGACTAGCGGGAAACTCTGGGGCCAACGTCCTGACTTTC. Protein product: CASARLAGNSGANVLTF.

The V and J genes are TRBV11-2 and TRBJ2-5, with D perhaps being TRBD1 or TRBD2 (5 bases each). The CDR3 contains 14 residues. Germline values: CDR1 SGHAT, CDR2 FQNNGV. V was pared by 4 bases and J by 1 base, with 10 bases between. CDR3 amino acids: CASSSGGSQETQYF. Written as DNA, the CDR3 is TGTGCCAGCAGCTCTGGGGGTTCCCAAGAGACCCAGTACTTC. The entire variable domain, with the rest obtained from reference TRBV11-2 and TRBJ2-5, is as follows: EAGVAQSPRYKIIEKRQSVAFWCNPISGHATLYWYQQILGQGPKLLIQFQNNGVVDDSQLPKDRFSAERLKGVDSTLKIQPAKLEDSAVYLCASSSGGSQETQYFGPGTRLLVL.

The rearrangement links TRBV29-1 to TRBJ2-7, with D tentatively TRBD1 (6 bases). Germline CDR1 is SQVTM and CDR2 is ANQGSEA. Trimming removed 6 bases from V and 4 bases from J, with 13 bases in between. This CDR3 contains 12 residues. The CDR3 reads CSVALGGYEQYF. CDR3 nucleotide sequence: TGCAGCGTCGCCTTAGGGGGATACGAGCAGTACTTC.

This rearrangement joins TRBV30 to TRBJ1-2, with TRBD1 matching over 9 bases. Germline CDR1 reads GTSNPN; CDR2 reads SVGIG (reference sequence). The ends lost 5 bases at V and 4 bases at J; junction bases unmatched: 5. CDR3 length equals 13 residues. The CDR3: CAWGQGMGYGYTF. In DNA, the CDR3 is TGTGCCTGGGGACAGGGGATGGGCTATGGCTACACCTTC.

This chain links TRBV28 with TRBJ2-1; D unresolved. The length of the CDR3 is 15 residues. Deletions cut 6 bases from V and 0 bases from J, with 12 bases between. Germline CDR1 and CDR2: MDHEN and SYDVKM. The CDR3 loop reads CASRLNWSSYNEQFF. The CDR3 nucleotides read TGTGCCAGCAGACTTAACTGGTCCTCCTACAATGAGCAGTTCTTC.

This chain uses TRBV19 with TRBJ2-5; maybe TRBD2 (6 bases). Germline assignment: CDR1 LNHDA and CDR2 SQIVND (reference sequence). Trimming removed 4 bases from V and 3 bases from J, with 21 bases in between. The CDR3 is 17 residues long. In DNA form, the CDR3 reads TGTGCCAGTAGTAAGCAGCTTAGCGGTCGCCCCGAAGAGACCCAGTACTTC. It codes for CASSKQLSGRPEETQYF.

V is TRBV6-5 and J is TRBJ1-2; a weak D match, TRBD1 (5 bases). Per the germline V gene, CDR1 is MNHEY and CDR2 is SVGAGI. The CDR3 has 15 amino acids. Trimming removed 7 bases from V and 4 bases from J, with 19 bases in between. CDR3 amino acids: CASTQKPTGVYGYTF. In nucleotides, the CDR3 is TGTGCCAGCACCCAGAAGCCCACAGGAGTCTATGGCTACACCTTC.

This chain uses TRBV15 with TRBJ2-7; 9 nucleotides match TRBD2. This CDR3 is built from 16 residues. In germline, CDR1 is LNHNV, CDR2 YYDKDF (reference sequence). Trimming took 8 bases from V and 2 from J; bases not matched to a gene: 13. CDR3 protein: CATQSSSGRGTYEQYF. The CDR3, as DNA: TGTGCCACCCAGTCCAGTAGCGGGAGAGGAACCTACGAGCAGTACTTC.

V usage is TRBV5-1 and J usage is TRBJ2-5; TRBD1 or TRBD2 may be the D gene (5 bases each). V was pared by 4 bases and J by 2 bases, with 15 bases between. This CDR3 region has 15 residues. CDR1 is SGHRS and CDR2 is YFSETQ in the germline V gene. The CDR3 is CASSTGAPRQETQYF. CDR3 sequence (DNA): TGCGCCAGCAGCACCGGGGCTCCGAGGCAAGAGACCCAGTACTTC.

The rearrangement links TRBV7-6 to TRBJ2-7; 8 positions match TRBD1. J gave up 1 base and V 4 bases, and 3 bases lay outside the gene matches. The V gene's germline CDR1 is SGHVS and CDR2 FNYEAQ. The CDR3 length is 14 residues. Written as DNA, the CDR3 is TGTGCCAGCAGCTGGGGGACAGGTTCCTACGAGCAGTACTTC. It codes for CASSWGTGSYEQYF.

The table lists this clone with a count of one. The chain uses TRBV6-5 and TRBJ2-5; the match to TRBD2 covers 14 bases. CDR1 and CDR2 from the germline V gene are MNHEY and SVGAGI. CDR3 length: 16 residues. The V gene end was trimmed by 2 bases and the J gene end by 5 bases; junction bases not matched to a gene: 4. The CDR3 here is CASSYGTSGSGETQYF. CDR3 DNA: TGTGCCAGCAGTTACGGGACTAGCGGGAGCGGGGAGACCCAGTACTTC.

The J gene is TRBJ2-1, the V gene TRBV27; D gene unclear. V shed 8 bases and J shed 0 bases, with 11 bases lying between them. The germline gives CDR1 MNHEY, CDR2 SMNVEV (reference sequence). The CDR3 contains 14 residues. CDR3 nucleotides: TGTGCCAGCTCGCTCGTGAGCTCCTACAATGAGCAGTTCTTC. Translated: CASSLVSSYNEQFF.

This chain uses TRBV28 with TRBJ1-5; TRBD1 is a possible D gene (6 bases). CDR3 length equals 15 residues. The germline V and J ends were trimmed by 4 bases and 1 base, with 11 bases remaining between them. Germline values: CDR1 MDHEN, CDR2 SYDVKM. CDR3 in amino acids: CASSWGLRSNQPQHF. The CDR3 DNA sequence: TGTGCCAGCAGTTGGGGGCTGAGGAGCAATCAGCCCCAGCATTTT.

Here the CDR3 reads CSVTGRDEKLFF. CDR3 DNA: TGCAGCGTCACCGGACGAGATGAAAAACTGTTTTTT. The rearrangement links TRBV29-1 to TRBJ1-4; unclear D gene. Deletions cut 6 bases from V and 6 bases from J, with 11 bases between. CDR3 length: 12 residues. From germline, CDR1 is SQVTM and CDR2 ANQGSEA.

The chain combines TRBV6-5 with TRBJ2-7; TRBD2 matches 9 bases. V shed 0 bases and J 4 bases; nucleotides not matched to a gene: 4. This CDR3 comprises 15 residues. Germline CDR1 MNHEY, CDR2 SVGAGI. In DNA form, the CDR3 reads TGTGCCAGCAGTTACTCGTCTAGCGGGACATACGAGCAGTACTTC. As protein: CASSYSSSGTYEQYF.

The gene calls are TRBV29-1 and TRBJ2-5; 7 nucleotides match TRBD2. Per the germline V gene, CDR1 is SQVTM and CDR2 is ANQGSEA. V gave up 5 bases and J gave up 4 bases; unmatched junction bases: 10. The CDR3 spans 14 residues. CDR3 coding DNA: TGCAGCGTTCGGAGGTACGCGGGAGCAGAGACCCAGTACTTC. This encodes CSVRRYAGAETQYF.

This chain joins TRBV11-2 and TRBJ2-7; no reliable D call. V shed 5 bases and J shed 2 bases, with 10 bases lying between them. This CDR3 is 13 amino acids long. The germline V gene encodes CDR1 SGHAT and CDR2 FQNNGV. The CDR3, as DNA: TGTGCCAGCAGCCGGACCGCGACCTACGAGCAGTACTTC. Translated: CASSRTATYEQYF.

The chain couples TRBV7-9 to TRBJ2-7, with 11 bases that match TRBD1. The CDR3 totals 15 residues. Trimming took 5 bases from V and 5 from J; bases not matched to a gene: 8. Germline-derived CDR1 and CDR2 are SEHNR and FQNEAQ (reference sequence). The DNA for the CDR3 is TGTGCCAGCAGCCCTTGGTGGACAGGGGGCGACGAGCAGTACTTC. It codes for CASSPWWTGGDEQYF. The complete variable domain, with remaining parts taken from reference TRBV7-9 and TRBJ2-7, reads DTGVSQNPRHKITKRGQNVTFRCDPISEHNRLYWYRQTLGQGPEFLTYFQNEAQLEKSRLLSDRFSAERPKGSFSTLEIQRTEQGDSAMYLCASSPWWTGGDEQYFGPGTRLTVT.

This rearrangement joins TRBV6-1 to TRBJ2-7; TRBD2 matches 10 bases. Germline V gene data show CDR1 as MNHNS and CDR2 as SASEGT. After removal of 7 bases from V and 4 bases from J, the junction contained 7 bases not matched to a gene. The CDR3 has 14 amino acids. This chain's CDR3 is CASNRAGGPYEQYF. As DNA, the CDR3 is TGTGCCAGCAATAGAGCGGGAGGGCCTTACGAGCAGTACTTC.

The chain couples TRBV5-1 to TRBJ2-5; weak D call: TRBD2 (6 bases). The CDR3 has 14 residues. V was clipped by 4 bases and J by 4 bases, with 14 bases between them. In germline, CDR1 is SGHRS, CDR2 YFSETQ. The CDR3, as DNA: TGCGCCAGCAGCGCCATGACTAGACGAGAGACCCAGTACTTC. This translates into CASSAMTRRETQYF.

The V gene is TRBV9, the J gene TRBJ1-3; D is ambiguous. The germline V gene encodes CDR1 SGDLS and CDR2 YYNGEE. The V and J ends lost 0 bases and 2 bases respectively, with 9 bases between them. The CDR3 is made up of 15 amino acids. CDR3 residues: CASSVGPVTGNTIYF. As DNA, the CDR3 is TGTGCCAGCAGCGTAGGACCAGTTACTGGAAACACCATATATTTT.

The chain has TRBV19 and TRBJ2-7; 10 bases agree with TRBD2. With 9 bases clipped from V and 6 bases from J, the junction kept 11 bases outside the gene matches. The CDR3 runs to 14 residues. Germline V lookup: CDR1 LNHDA, CDR2 SQIVND (reference sequence). The CDR3 DNA reads TGTGCCAGCGCGCACACCGGGACTAGCGTCGAGCAGTACTTC. Amino acids: CASAHTGTSVEQYF.

This sequence joins TRBV7-8 and TRBJ2-1; no clear D. Germline CDR1 reads SGHVS; CDR2 reads FQNEAQ. With 4 bases removed from V and 4 bases from J, the gap between germline ends came to 8 bases. There are 13 residues in the CDR3. The CDR3 coding sequence is TGTGCCAGCAGCTCGCCGCAGTACAATGAGCAGTTCTTC. Translation gives CASSSPQYNEQFF. The full variable domain, in which reference TRBV7-8 and TRBJ2-1 provide the parts outside the CDR3, is GAGVSQSPRYKVAKRGQDVALRCDPISGHVSLFWYQQALGQGPEFLTYFQNEAQLDKSGLPSDRFFAERPEGSVSTLKIQRTQQEDSAVYLCASSSPQYNEQFFGPGTRLTVL.

This chain links TRBV5-6 with TRBJ2-7; the D is unclear. This CDR3 comprises 14 residues. V was cut by 1 base and J by 7 bases, with 15 bases left in between. Germline loops: CDR1 SGHDT, CDR2 YYEEEE. CDR3 amino acids: CASSLIGRQGEQYF. The DNA of the CDR3 is TGTGCCAGCAGCTTGATCGGCAGGCAAGGGGAGCAGTACTTC.